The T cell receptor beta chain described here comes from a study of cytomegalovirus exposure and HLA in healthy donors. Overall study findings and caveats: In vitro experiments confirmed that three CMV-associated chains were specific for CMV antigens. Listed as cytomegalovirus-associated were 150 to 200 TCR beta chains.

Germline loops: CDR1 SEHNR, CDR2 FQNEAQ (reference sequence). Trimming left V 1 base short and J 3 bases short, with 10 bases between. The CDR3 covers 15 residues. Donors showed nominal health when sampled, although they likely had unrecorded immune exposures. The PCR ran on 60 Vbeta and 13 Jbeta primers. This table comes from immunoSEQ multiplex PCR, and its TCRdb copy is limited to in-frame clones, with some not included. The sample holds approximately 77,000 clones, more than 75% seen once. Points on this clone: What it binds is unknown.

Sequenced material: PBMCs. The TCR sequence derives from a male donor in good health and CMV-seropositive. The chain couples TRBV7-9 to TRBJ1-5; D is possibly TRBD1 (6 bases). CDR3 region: CASSLGDRTNQPQHF. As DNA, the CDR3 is TGTGCCAGCAGCTTAGGAGACAGGACCAATCAGCCCCAGCATTTT.